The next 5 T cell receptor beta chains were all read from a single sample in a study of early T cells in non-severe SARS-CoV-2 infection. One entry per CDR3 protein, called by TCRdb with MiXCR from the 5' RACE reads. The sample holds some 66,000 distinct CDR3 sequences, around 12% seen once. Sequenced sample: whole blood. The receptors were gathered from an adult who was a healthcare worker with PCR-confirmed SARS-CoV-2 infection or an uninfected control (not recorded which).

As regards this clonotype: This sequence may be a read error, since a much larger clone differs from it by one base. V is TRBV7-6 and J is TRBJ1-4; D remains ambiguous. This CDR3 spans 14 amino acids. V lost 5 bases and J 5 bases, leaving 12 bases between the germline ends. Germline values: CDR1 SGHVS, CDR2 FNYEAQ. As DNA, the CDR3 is TGTGCCAGCAGCAACGCAGAGGGAAATGAAAAACTGTTTTTT. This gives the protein CASSNAEGNEKLFF.

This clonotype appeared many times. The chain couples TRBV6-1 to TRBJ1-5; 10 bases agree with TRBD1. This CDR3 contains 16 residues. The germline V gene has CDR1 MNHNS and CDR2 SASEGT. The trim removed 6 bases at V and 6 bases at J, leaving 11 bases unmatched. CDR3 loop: CASRAVPGQGSQPQHF. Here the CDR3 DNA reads TGTGCCAGCAGAGCCGTACCGGGACAGGGGAGTCAGCCCCAGCATTTT.

CDR3 sequence: CASSWVSDSPLHF. DNA of the CDR3: TGTGCCAGCAGCTGGGTGTCTGACTCACCCCTCCACTTT. This chain connects TRBV7-2 to TRBJ1-6; no clear D gene. CDR3 length: 13 amino acids. V shed 4 bases and J shed 10 bases, with 11 bases lying between them. Germline CDR1 and CDR2: SGHTA and FQGNSA.

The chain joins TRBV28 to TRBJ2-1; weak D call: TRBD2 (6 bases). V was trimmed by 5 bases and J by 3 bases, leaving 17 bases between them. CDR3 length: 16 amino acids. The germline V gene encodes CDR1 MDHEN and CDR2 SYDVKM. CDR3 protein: CASSPTSAELYNEQFF. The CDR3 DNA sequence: TGTGCCAGCAGTCCGACTAGTGCCGAACTCTACAATGAGCAGTTCTTC.

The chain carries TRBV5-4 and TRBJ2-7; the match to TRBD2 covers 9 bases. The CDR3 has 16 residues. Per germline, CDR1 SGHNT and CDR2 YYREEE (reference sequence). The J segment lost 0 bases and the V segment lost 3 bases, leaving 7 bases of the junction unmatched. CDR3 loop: CASSSWTSVSSYEQYF. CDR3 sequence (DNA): TGTGCCAGCAGCTCCTGGACTAGCGTAAGCTCCTACGAGCAGTACTTC.